Below, one T cell receptor (beta chain) is given with its context. Ten or more counts support this clonotype. Its antigen specificity is not known. Base qualities are missing; no much larger clone stands one base away. Receptor amplification or capture employed PCR. The run used an Illumina HiSeq 2500. Molecular barcoding was employed in the preparation of TCR libraries, with unique molecular identifiers being used to normalize TCRbeta repertoire quantification. Starting from the raw public reads, TCRdb applied fastp trimming at Q25, assembled clones with MiXCR and retained in-frame beta chains. Duplicate CDR3 protein sequences are folded into a single record with the most common DNA and genes. The sample table holds 200,000 to 300,000 distinct CDR3 sequences, of which around 11% were seen once. The ten largest account for over 2.5% of the sample. From V the trimming removes 1 base and from J it removes 4 bases, while the gene matches leave 6 bases of the junction unaccounted for. The germline V gene (reference sequence) sets CDR1 to LGHDT and CDR2 to YNNKEL. From the cysteine up to the phenylalanine, the CDR3 has a length of 16 residues. Of all the DNA, just the CDR3 is kept, 48 bases in frame from base 1.

The data are from a study of T-cell reconstitution after alpha-beta-depleted transplantation in children listed by TCRdb under 2016. Context from the whole study: Using TCR repertoire profiling, the study followed T-cell immune reconstitution in a quantitative way in children after TCRalphabeta/CD19-depleted allogeneic hematopoietic cell transplantation.

The chain employs TRBV3-1 and TRBJ1-4; the central 7 bases match TRBD1. The sample was PBMCs from the stem cell graft donor, taken from the stem cell graft. The receptor was derived from a human donor who donated a stem cell graft to a child with acute lymphoblastic leukemia. The sequenced DNA: TGTGCCAGCAGCCAAGCCGCGGGACAGCGTAATGAAAAACTGTTTTTT. Translated, this is CASSQAAGQRNEKLFF.